This T cell receptor beta chain came from a study of blood T cells in healthy people across ages. A sample-barcoded 5' primer and a J-beta primer mix were used in a second PCR of about 7 to 11 cycles. TCRdb recomputed calls from the 5' RACE reads with MiXCR, one row per CDR3 protein. The sample gives approximately 1.5 million distinct CDR3 sequences, roughly 30% of which show up once; approximately 10% is in the top ten. V lost 0 bases and J lost 6; bases outside the gene matches: 6. CDR1 and CDR2 (germline): WSHSY, SAAADI. This CDR3 contains 16 residues. Regarding this clonotype: Its target is not known.

Findings and caveats of the study: A strong correlation between TCR beta diversity and naive T cell percentage was seen. PBMCs left unsorted prevented a conclusive naive versus antigen-experienced comparison.

This receptor was taken from a woman in her twenties or thirties in good health. Input material: blood. J is TRBJ2-4 and V is TRBV10-2; 9 bases agree with TRBD2. This chain's CDR3 is CASSESIAGVGNIQYF. Here the CDR3 DNA reads TGCGCCAGCAGTGAGTCCATAGCGGGAGTGGGAAACATTCAGTACTTC.